These T cell receptor beta chains were read from a single sample in a study of T cells in Graves' hyperthyroidism and ophthalmopathy. MiXCR, applied by TCRdb to the multiplex PCR reads, yields one record per CDR3 protein. Of hundreds of thousands of distinct CDR3 sequences in the sample, roughly 14% are singletons; the top ten hold 4.3%. Sequenced sample: blood. These receptors all stem from a woman in her 40s with Graves' ophthalmopathy. Both conserved end residues are part of each CDR3. A D gene is named only where the DNA matches it firmly. Rows give clone size only sometimes, using once, few, many, or a class for an expanded clone.

CDR3: CSARDGRAYEQYF
DNA: TGCAGTGCTAGAGACGGCCGGGCGTACGAGCAGTACTTC
V: TRBV20-1
J: TRBJ2-7
size: .
D: .

CDR3: CAISRSGGFDEQYF
DNA: TGTGCCATCAGTCGCTCGGGAGGGTTTGACGAGCAGTACTTC
V: TRBV10-3
J: TRBJ2-7
size: many
D: TRBD2

CDR3: CASNFVGLEFGEQYF
DNA: TGTGCCAGCAACTTTGTGGGACTAGAGTTCGGGGAGCAGTACTTC
V: TRBV11-2
J: TRBJ2-7
size: .
D: TRBD2

CDR3: CASSQVPDAYEQYF
DNA: TGTGCCAGCAGCCAAGTGCCGGACGCCTACGAGCAGTACTTC
V: TRBV3-1
J: TRBJ2-7
size: .
D: .

CDR3: CASSYTLAGGQETQYF
DNA: TGTGCCAGCAGCTATACCCTAGCGGGAGGCCAAGAGACCCAGTACTTC
V: TRBV5-5
J: TRBJ2-5
size: .
D: TRBD2

CDR3: CASSYSPGRGNYGYTF
DNA: TGTGCCAGCAGTTACTCCCCCGGGAGGGGTAACTATGGCTACACCTTC
V: TRBV6-2/TRBV6-3
J: TRBJ1-2
size: .
D: .

CDR3: CATSDDRGSEQYF
DNA: TGTGCCACCAGTGATGACAGGGGTAGCGAGCAGTACTTC
V: TRBV24-1
J: TRBJ2-7
size: .
D: TRBD1

CDR3: CASRVTEAFF
DNA: TGTGCCAGCAGAGTGACTGAAGCTTTCTTT
V: TRBV2
J: TRBJ1-1
size: many
D: .

CDR3: CASRDWGRNTGELFF
DNA: TGTGCCAGCAGGGACTGGGGCAGGAACACCGGGGAGCTGTTTTTT
V: TRBV28
J: TRBJ2-2
size: .
D: .

CDR3: CSVEERRTGHGYTF
DNA: TGCAGCGTTGAAGAAAGGAGGACAGGGCATGGCTACACCTTC
V: TRBV29-1
J: TRBJ1-2
size: few
D: TRBD1

CDR3: CSVDQTGEAFF
DNA: TGCAGCGTTGACCAGACAGGGGAAGCTTTCTTT
V: TRBV29-1
J: TRBJ1-1
size: many
D: TRBD1

CDR3: CSASDRGIYEQYF
DNA: TGCAGCGCTTCGGACAGGGGGATCTACGAGCAGTACTTC
V: TRBV29-1
J: TRBJ2-7
size: few
D: TRBD1

CDR3: CASSLSRETSPHEQYF
DNA: TGTGCCAGCAGCTTAAGCCGCGAGACTAGTCCCCACGAGCAGTACTTC
V: TRBV7-3
J: TRBJ2-7
size: many
D: .

CDR3: CAWKRADTIYF
DNA: TGTGCCTGGAAACGAGCGGACACCATATATTTT
V: TRBV30
J: TRBJ1-3
size: few
D: .

CDR3: CASSPDPGQKYEQYF
DNA: TGCGCCAGCAGCCCAGACCCGGGACAGAAGTACGAGCAGTACTTC
V: TRBV5-1
J: TRBJ2-7
size: .
D: TRBD1

CDR3: CASSFGHTGALSYEQYF
DNA: TGTGCCAGCAGCTTTGGTCATACGGGAGCACTCTCCTACGAGCAGTACTTC
V: TRBV11-2
J: TRBJ2-7
size: many
D: .

CDR3: CASSQTGTGDIQYF
DNA: TGTGCCAGCAGCCAAACAGGGACGGGGGACATTCAGTACTTC
V: TRBV11-1
J: TRBJ2-4
size: .
D: .

CDR3: CASSHPACGALGSCFF
DNA: .
V: TRBV14
J: TRBJ2-2
size: .
D: .

CDR3: CASSSHFSGSYEQYF
DNA: TGTGCCAGCAGTTCGCACTTTAGCGGGAGCTACGAGCAGTACTTC
V: TRBV6-2/TRBV6-3
J: TRBJ2-7
size: .
D: TRBD2

CDR3: CASSESGTANSGNTIYF
DNA: TGTGCCAGCAGCGAAAGCGGGACGGCGAACTCTGGAAACACCATATATTTT
V: TRBV4-2
J: TRBJ1-3
size: .
D: .

CDR3: CASSPPSVETQYF
DNA: TGTGCCAGCTCACCACCATCGGTGGAGACCCAGTACTTC
V: TRBV18
J: TRBJ2-5
size: many
D: .

CDR3: CASSLPTSGRIETQYF
DNA: TGTGCCAGCAGCTTGCCCACTAGCGGGAGAATAGAGACCCAGTACTTC
V: TRBV5-6
J: TRBJ2-5
size: few
D: TRBD2

CDR3: CASSYTREGADRYEQYF
DNA: TGTGCCAGCAGTTATACCCGTGAGGGGGCGGATCGCTACGAGCAGTACTTC
V: TRBV6-2/TRBV6-3
J: TRBJ2-7
size: few
D: TRBD1

CDR3: CSARAGTKGGVNTEAFF
DNA: TGCAGTGCTAGAGCTGGGACAAAGGGGGGGGTTAACACTGAAGCTTTCTTT
V: TRBV20-1
J: TRBJ1-1
size: many
D: .

CDR3: CASSYKGIQHF
DNA: TGTGCCAGCAGTTACAAGGGAATTCAGCATTTT
V: TRBV6-5
J: TRBJ1-5
size: many
D: .

CDR3: CSARDPLVSPDTQYF
DNA: TGCAGTGCTAGAGATCCGCTAGTTTCCCCAGATACGCAGTATTTT
V: TRBV20-1
J: TRBJ2-3
size: few
D: .

CDR3: CASRRLGTQYF
DNA: TGTGCCAGCAGGCGTCTGGGGACCCAGTACTTC
V: TRBV6-1
J: TRBJ2-5
size: .
D: .

CDR3: CASSQDINARWTEAFF
DNA: TGTGCCAGCAGCCAAGATATAAACGCCCGATGGACTGAAGCTTTCTTT
V: TRBV4-2
J: TRBJ1-1
size: few
D: .

CDR3: CASSEVAGGPGTGELFF
DNA: TGTGCCAGCAGTGAAGTAGCGGGAGGGCCAGGCACCGGGGAGCTGTTTTTT
V: TRBV2
J: TRBJ2-2
size: many
D: TRBD2

CDR3: CASSSGQSVGEQYF
DNA: TGTGCCAGCAGCTCGGGACAATCAGTGGGCGAGCAGTACTTC
V: TRBV7-8
J: TRBJ2-7
size: many
D: .

CDR3: CASSLAPRTTEAFF
DNA: TGTGCCAGCAGCTTAGCCCCCCGGACCACTGAAGCTTTCTTT
V: TRBV11-1
J: TRBJ1-1
size: many
D: .

CDR3: CASSPLGAQETQYF
DNA: TGTGCCAGCAGTCCCTTAGGAGCCCAAGAGACCCAGTACTTC
V: TRBV12-3/TRBV12-4
J: TRBJ2-5
size: many
D: .

CDR3: CSAHPLTGISYEQYF
DNA: TGCAGTGCCCACCCTCTAACAGGTATCTCCTACGAGCAGTACTTC
V: TRBV20-1
J: TRBJ2-7
size: many
D: .

CDR3: CAGSSSGSTDEQYF
DNA: TGTGCCGGGAGTTCTAGCGGGAGTACCGACGAGCAGTACTTC
V: TRBV30
J: TRBJ2-7
size: many
D: TRBD2

CDR3: CASSEWQENTEAFF
DNA: TGTGCCAGCAGTGAATGGCAGGAGAACACTGAAGCTTTCTTT
V: TRBV2
J: TRBJ1-1
size: many
D: .